The clone carrying this TCR beta chain was picked up many times. The data belong to a study of T-cell reconstitution after alpha-beta-depleted transplantation in children. The TCRbeta library incorporated unique molecular identifiers. TCRdb called the PCR reads again in MiXCR, with one record for every CDR3 protein. Among 250,000 to 350,000 distinct CDR3 sequences listed, 9.9% were seen once. Germline V gene data show CDR1 as SEHNR and CDR2 as FQNEAQ (reference sequence). Trimming removed 5 bases from V and 5 bases from J, with 6 bases in between. The CDR3 covers 12 residues. The J gene is TRBJ1-4, the V gene TRBV7-9; no definite D call. Here the sequenced sample was PBMCs from the stem cell graft donor, taken from the stem cell graft. The clonotype was recovered from a human donor who donated a stem cell graft to a child with SCID. DNA for the CDR3: TGTGCCAGCAGCCTACGAAATGAAAAACTGTTTTTT. This codes for CASSLRNEKLFF. Using reference TRBV7-9 and TRBJ1-4 for the parts outside the CDR3, the full variable domain is DTGVSQNPRHKITKRGQNVTFRCDPISEHNRLYWYRQTLGQGPEFLTYFQNEAQLEKSRLLSDRFSAERPKGSFSTLEIQRTEQGDSAMYLCASSLRNEKLFFGSGTQLSVL.